Presented here are 22 T cell receptor beta chains from one specimen sequenced in a study of T cells after yellow fever vaccination. TCRdb fed the 5' RACE reads into MiXCR, producing one record per CDR3 protein. The sample records around 340,000 distinct CDR3 sequences, around an eighth being singletons. This material consisted of CD4+ T cells sorted from PBMCs, taken 15 days after the yellow fever booster vaccination. The receptors stem from a man younger than 35 who received the YFV17D yellow fever vaccine.

The chain is built from TRBV7-3 and TRBJ1-2; 9 bases map to TRBD1. The length of the CDR3 is 17 residues. Per germline, CDR1 SGHTA and CDR2 FQGTGA. Trimming cost V 5 bases and J 4 bases; bases outside gene matches: 14. The CDR3 DNA reads as TGTGCCAGCAGCCCGCTTGCCTTGGACAGGGGTGGCTATGGCTACACCTTC. It specifies CASSPLALDRGGYGYTF.

The rearrangement uses TRBV19 and TRBJ1-6, with D maybe TRBD1 (5 bases). CDR1 LNHDA and CDR2 SQIVND come from the germline V gene (reference sequence). CDR3 size: 18 residues. Trimming took off 5 bases at V and 7 bases at J, with 24 bases between the two ends. The chain's CDR3 is CASSLLQGARSWNSPLHF. CDR3 sequence (DNA): TGTGCCAGTAGTCTGCTGCAGGGAGCCCGGTCGTGGAATTCACCCCTCCACTTT.

This chain joins TRBV7-2 and TRBJ1-4, with D uncertain. From germline, CDR1 is SGHTA and CDR2 FQGNSA. The CDR3 has 13 residues. Trimming removed 3 bases from V and 7 bases from J, with 9 bases in between. Written as DNA, the CDR3 is TGTGCCAGCAGCTTGAGTCAGGCTGAAAAACTGTTTTTT. Protein: CASSLSQAEKLFF.

This clonotype was observed many times. The gene calls are TRBV20-1 and TRBJ1-1, with a weak D call TRBD1 (5 bases). CDR3 size: 14 residues. The germline V gene encodes CDR1 DFQATT and CDR2 SNEGSKA (reference sequence). Trimming removed 5 bases at V and 0 bases at J, with 13 bases between. CDR3 sequence (DNA): TGCAGTGCTCCGCGAGGGACCATGAACACTGAAGCTTTCTTT. It is translated as CSAPRGTMNTEAFF.

This clonotype has more than one count but fewer than ten. The chain employs TRBV6-2 or TRBV6-3 and TRBJ2-3; a possible D gene is TRBD1 (6 bases). There are 15 residues in the CDR3. V was clipped by 2 bases and J by 2 bases, with 11 bases between them. Per the germline V gene, CDR1 is MNHEY and CDR2 is SVGEGT. CDR3 amino acids: CASSYNRDNTDTQYF. CDR3 nucleotides: TGTGCCAGCAGTTACAACCGGGACAACACAGATACGCAGTATTTT.

This clonotype appeared a few times. The CDR3 DNA reads TGTGCCACCAGTGATAACAGGGGAGTTGGCTACACCTTC. Translating it yields CATSDNRGVGYTF. The V call is TRBV24-1, the J call TRBJ1-2, with 7 bases identical to TRBD1. This CDR3 comprises 13 residues. Losses at the gene ends were 3 bases for V and 7 bases for J; bases not matched to a gene: 4. From germline, CDR1 is KGHDR and CDR2 SFDVKD.

V is TRBV7-2 and J is TRBJ2-1; D perhaps matches TRBD2 (7 bases). V lost 5 bases and J 6 bases, leaving 17 bases between the germline ends. This CDR3 is built from 15 residues. The germline V gene encodes CDR1 SGHTA and CDR2 FQGNSA. The CDR3 spells CASSMLGGAVNEQFF. As DNA, the CDR3 is TGTGCCAGCAGCATGTTGGGGGGGGCCGTCAATGAGCAGTTCTTC. Looking up the rest from reference TRBV7-2 and TRBJ2-1 gives the full variable domain: GAGVSQSPSNKVTEKGKDVELRCDPISGHTALYWYRQSLGQGLEFLIYFQGNSAPDKSGLPSDRFSAERTGGSVSTLTIQRTQQEDSAVYLCASSMLGGAVNEQFFGPGTRLTVL.

The table lists this clonotype with a few counts. CDR3 in DNA: TGCAGTGCGAGGACGGGGGGGGACACTGAAGCTTTCTTT. Residues: CSARTGGDTEAFF. The chain combines TRBV20-1 with TRBJ1-1; possible D gene TRBD1, 5 bases. V gave up 6 bases and J gave up 3 bases, with 14 bases separating them. This CDR3 region has 13 residues. Per the germline V gene, CDR1 is DFQATT and CDR2 is SNEGSKA (reference sequence).

This chain joins TRBV5-4 and TRBJ2-3; 12 bases align to TRBD2. CDR3 length: 18 amino acids. The trim removed 4 bases at V and 4 bases at J, leaving 13 bases unmatched. CDR1 and CDR2 (germline): SGHNT, YYREEE (reference sequence). CDR3 nucleotide sequence: TGTGCCAGCAGCCTAGCTAGCGGGGGGGCGTTCGGGGCAGATACGCAGTATTTT. This gives the protein CASSLASGGAFGADTQYF.

The rearrangement uses TRBV9 and TRBJ2-5; 7 positions agree with TRBD2. The junction had 12 bases not matched to a gene; V was cut back by 0 bases and J by 4 bases. The CDR3 covers 17 residues. The germline CDR1 and CDR2 sequences are SGDLS and YYNGEE. The CDR3 DNA reads as TGTGCCAGCAGCGTAGCTTTGACGGGGGGAGGAGGAGAGACCCAGTACTTC. Its translation: CASSVALTGGGGETQYF. Combining the CDR3 with reference TRBV9 and TRBJ2-5 gives the whole variable domain DSGVTQTPKHLITATGQRVTLRCSPRSGDLSVYWYQQSLDQGLQFLIQYYNGEERAKGNILERFSAQQFPDLHSELNLSSLELGDSALYFCASSVALTGGGGETQYFGPGTRLLVL.

V and J are TRBV11-2 and TRBJ2-2; D is perhaps TRBD1 or TRBD2 (5 bases each). The CDR3 is made up of 15 amino acids. The V and J ends lost 10 bases and 4 bases respectively, with 19 bases between them. In germline, CDR1 is SGHAT, CDR2 FQNNGV. The CDR3: CATRMGTVATGELFF. The CDR3, as DNA: TGTGCCACCCGGATGGGGACGGTGGCCACCGGGGAGCTGTTTTTT.

This clonotype occurred a few times. This rearrangement joins TRBV4-2 to TRBJ1-2; unclear D gene. The CDR3 extends over 16 amino acids. CDR1 is LGHNA, CDR2 YNFKEQ, per germline. The V end was cut by 2 bases, the J end by 2 bases, with 15 bases between. CDR3 bases: TGTGCCAGCAGCCAACTATCCGGGAGCCTAAACTATGGCTACACCTTC. It specifies CASSQLSGSLNYGYTF.

The V gene is TRBV24-1, the J gene TRBJ1-1, with D perhaps matching TRBD1 (5 bases). Trimming stripped 4 bases from V and 10 bases from J, with 12 bases between. The CDR3 has 12 residues. CDR1 is KGHDR and CDR2 is SFDVKD in the germline V gene. The CDR3 loop is CATSEEGGGAFF. DNA of the CDR3: TGTGCCACCAGTGAGGAAGGCGGGGGAGCTTTCTTT.

The chain employs TRBV5-1 and TRBJ1-1; D is unresolved. This CDR3 has 14 amino acids. Germline loops: CDR1 SGHRS, CDR2 YFSETQ. The V end lost 2 bases, the J end lost 3 bases, and 11 bases lay between the germline ends. CDR3 nucleotides: TGCGCCAGCAGCTTCGAGGGCAAGGACACTGAAGCTTTCTTT. This codes for CASSFEGKDTEAFF.

The V call is TRBV29-1, the J call TRBJ1-2; D is possibly TRBD1 (5 bases). V was cut by 1 base and J by 4 bases, with 16 bases left in between. Germline V gives CDR1 SQVTM, CDR2 ANQGSEA. The CDR3 contains 15 residues. The CDR3 is CSVEAGLGLRYGYTF. The CDR3 DNA sequence: TGCAGCGTTGAAGCCGGACTGGGACTGCGCTATGGCTACACCTTC.

CDR3 sequence (DNA): TGTGCCAGCTCACCACCGACAGGAGGTGGCTACACCTTC. Translation: CASSPPTGGGYTF. The rearrangement links TRBV18 to TRBJ1-2, with a tentative D call TRBD1 (6 bases). The V gene lost 0 bases and the J gene lost 7 bases, with 9 bases spanning the gap. This CDR3 is built from 13 residues. Germline lookup yields CDR1 KGHSH and CDR2 LQKENI.

The chain is built from TRBV7-3 and TRBJ2-2, with D possibly being TRBD2 (5 bases). CDR3 length equals 15 residues. V was trimmed by 0 bases and J by 9 bases, leaving 14 bases between them. CDR1 and CDR2 from the germline V gene are SGHTA and FQGTGA. CDR3 sequence reads: CASSLTAGASRELFF. CDR3 in DNA: TGTGCCAGCAGCTTAACCGCAGGCGCTAGCAGGGAGCTGTTTTTT.

The chain couples TRBV4-1 to TRBJ2-5; perhaps TRBD2 as D (6 bases). Trimming shortened V by 0 bases and J by 5 bases, and 10 bases separated the two germline ends. The CDR3 runs 14 residues. CDR1 and CDR2 from the germline V gene are MGHRA and YSYEKL. The CDR3 region is CASSQEGRLETQYF. The CDR3 nucleotides read TGCGCCAGCAGCCAAGAGGGGAGGTTGGAGACCCAGTACTTC.

The chain employs TRBV5-1 and TRBJ2-1; tentatively, D is TRBD2 (7 bases). This CDR3 is built from 16 residues. Trimming stripped 4 bases from V and 0 bases from J, with 14 bases between. Germline CDR1 reads SGHRS; CDR2 reads YFSETQ. The CDR3 nucleotides read TGCGCCAGCAGCCCTAGGGGGGGGACCTCCTACAATGAGCAGTTCTTC. Protein product: CASSPRGGTSYNEQFF.

In this sample, this clonotype turned up a few times. The chain combines TRBV5-1 with TRBJ2-3; no clear D. The V end lost 6 bases, the J end lost 0 bases, and 14 bases lay between the germline ends. The CDR3 is 15 amino acids. Germline assignment: CDR1 SGHRS and CDR2 YFSETQ. The CDR3, as DNA: TGCGCCAGCAAGTCAGCAGGAACTAGCACAGATACGCAGTATTTT. Encoded protein: CASKSAGTSTDTQYF.

The chain joins TRBV7-9 to TRBJ2-7, with 9 bases aligning to TRBD1. The CDR3 runs 14 residues. J gave up 5 bases and V 4 bases, and 6 bases lay outside the gene matches. Per germline, CDR1 SEHNR and CDR2 FQNEAQ (reference sequence). The CDR3 DNA reads as TGTGCCAGCAGCTCGGGGACAGGGATCGACGAGCAGTACGTC. Translated: CASSSGTGIDEQYV.

V gene TRBV10-3 combines with J gene TRBJ1-5; possibly TRBD1 for D (6 bases). V was shortened by 2 bases and J by 4 bases, with 9 bases between the two germline ends. This CDR3 is built from 14 residues. The V gene's germline CDR1 is ENHRY and CDR2 SYGVKD. The CDR3: CAISERQANQPQHF. The CDR3 nucleotides read TGTGCCATCAGTGAGCGACAGGCGAATCAGCCCCAGCATTTT.